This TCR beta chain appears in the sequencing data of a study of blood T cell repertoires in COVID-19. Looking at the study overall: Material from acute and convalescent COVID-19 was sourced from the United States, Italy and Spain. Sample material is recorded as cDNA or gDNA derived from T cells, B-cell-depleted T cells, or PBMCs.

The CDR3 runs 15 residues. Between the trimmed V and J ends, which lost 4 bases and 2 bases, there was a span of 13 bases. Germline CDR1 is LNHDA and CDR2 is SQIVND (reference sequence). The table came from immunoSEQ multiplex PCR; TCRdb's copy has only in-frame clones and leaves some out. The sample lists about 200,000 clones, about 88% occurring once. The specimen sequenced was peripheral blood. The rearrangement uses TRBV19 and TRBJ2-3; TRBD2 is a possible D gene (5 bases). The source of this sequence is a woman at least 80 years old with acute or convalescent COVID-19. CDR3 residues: CASSKRGLFTDTQYF. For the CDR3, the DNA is TGTGCCAGTAGTAAGAGAGGACTCTTCACAGATACGCAGTATTTT.